What follows are 24 T cell receptor beta chains derived from one specimen sequenced in a study of OX40 agonist ivuxolimab in advanced cancers. The library was generated by the immunoSEQ multiplex PCR assay. Imported from immuneACCESS, the table was reduced by TCRdb to in-frame sequences with V and J called. These copies leave out some clones; in studies compared against another copy, an unresolved V gene accounts for under half, and the cause of the remainder is not known. Within this sample are 9,500 to 12,000 clones, with more than 70% of them counted one time only. Approximately 32% of the sample is held by the ten biggest clonotypes. The specimen was CD4+ or CD8+ T cells sorted from blood, collected in a trial of the OX40 agonist ivuxolimab. All receptors come from an adult with an advanced solid tumor such as melanoma, head and neck, liver or kidney cancer.

The chain links TRBV9 to TRBJ2-1, with TRBD2 matching over 9 bases. CDR3 length: 17 amino acids. V gave up 6 bases and J gave up 2 bases; unmatched junction bases: 12. CDR1 SGDLS and CDR2 YYNGEE come from the germline V gene. The CDR3: CASTQGGSSGTYNEQFF. The CDR3 bases are TGTGCCAGCACGCAAGGGGGGTCTAGCGGGACCTACAATGAGCAGTTCTTC.

The table lists this clone with a few counts. This chain links TRBV28 with TRBJ1-2; D uncertain. The CDR3 runs to 13 residues. Germline V lookup: CDR1 MDHEN, CDR2 SYDVKM. V shed 4 bases and J shed 3 bases, with 9 bases lying between them. The CDR3 is CASSSLRDYGYTF. The CDR3 coding sequence is TGTGCCAGCAGTTCCCTCCGGGACTATGGCTACACCTTC.

J is TRBJ1-6 and V is TRBV6-1; D remains unclear. CDR3 length: 18 amino acids. Germline loops: CDR1 MNHNS, CDR2 SASEGT. V lost 1 base to trimming and J lost 9 bases, with 22 bases between them. CDR3: CASSEELNSLALSSPLHF. In DNA, the CDR3 is TGTGCCAGCAGTGAAGAATTGAACTCCCTGGCCCTCAGTTCACCCCTCCACTTT.

The CDR3 spells CASSLAKAGGGNEQFF. The CDR3 DNA reads TGTGCCAGCAGCTTAGCGAAAGCGGGAGGGGGCAATGAGCAGTTCTTC. This chain connects TRBV7-9 to TRBJ2-1; 10 positions match TRBD2. V dropped 0 bases and J dropped 6; count of bases not matched to a gene: 5. This CDR3 has 16 amino acids. Germline assignment: CDR1 SEHNR and CDR2 FQNEAQ (reference sequence).

The genes are TRBV19 and TRBJ2-2; no clear D. Between the trimmed V and J ends, which lost 9 bases and 1 base, there was a span of 12 bases. CDR3 size: 14 residues. CDR1 and CDR2 from the germline V gene are LNHDA and SQIVND (reference sequence). The CDR3 DNA reads as TGTGCCAGCGAGATAGGTTGGAACACCGGGGAGCTGTTTTTT. Translation gives CASEIGWNTGELFF.

V gene TRBV27 combines with J gene TRBJ2-1; TRBD2 aligns across 10 bases. The V gene end was trimmed by 3 bases and the J gene end by 10 bases; junction bases not matched to a gene: 3. CDR1 and CDR2 (germline): MNHEY, SMNVEV (reference sequence). The CDR3 has 13 residues. DNA of the CDR3: TGTGCCAGCAGTTTGGCTAGCGGGGGCGAGCAGTTCTTC. Translating it yields CASSLASGGEQFF.

V and J are TRBV28 and TRBJ1-4; no clear D gene. Trimming cost V 6 bases and J 5 bases, with 4 bases left between them. The CDR3 is 11 amino acids. Germline lookup yields CDR1 MDHEN and CDR2 SYDVKM. In DNA, the CDR3 is TGTGCCAGCAGCAGAAATGAAAAACTGTTTTTT. This gives the protein CASSRNEKLFF. Based on the CDR3 plus reference TRBV28 and TRBJ1-4, the full variable domain is DVKVTQSSRYLVKRTGEKVFLECVQDMDHENMFWYRQDPGLGLRLIYFSYDVKMKEKGDIPEGYSVSREKKERFSLILESASTNQTSMYLCASSRNEKLFFGSGTQLSVL.

The CDR3 region has the DNA TGTGCCAGCAGCTTAGAGGCTCTAGTTTACGAGCAGTACTTC. Its protein is CASSLEALVYEQYF. The chain links TRBV11-2 to TRBJ2-7; D gene unclear. The CDR3 loop spans 14 amino acids. Germline V CDR1 and CDR2: SGHAT, FQNNGV. Trimming took 0 bases from V and 4 from J, leaving 10 bases between them.

The J gene is TRBJ2-3, the V gene TRBV7-3; 11 bases map to TRBD2. Trimming at V came to 3 bases and at J to 5 bases, leaving 4 bases not matched to a gene. The CDR3 sequence is 15 residues long. The germline gives CDR1 SGHTA, CDR2 FQGTGA. CDR3 region: CASSFSGGAGDTQYF. The CDR3 DNA follows: TGTGCCAGCAGCTTTAGCGGGGGGGCGGGAGATACGCAGTATTTT.

J is TRBJ2-5 and V is TRBV2, with 8 nucleotides matching TRBD2. The CDR3 spans 16 residues. Germline V gives CDR1 SNHLY, CDR2 FYNNEI. With V trimmed by 4 bases and J by 2 bases, 9 bases remained unmatched. CDR3 residues: CASSVIAGSGQETQYF. The CDR3 DNA is TGTGCCAGCAGTGTGATAGCGGGGAGCGGGCAAGAGACCCAGTACTTC.

The rearrangement uses TRBV5-1 and TRBJ2-2; possibly TRBD1 for D (5 bases). The V gene's germline CDR1 is SGHRS and CDR2 YFSETQ. The CDR3 spans 15 residues. Trimming left V 0 bases short and J 4 bases short, with 10 bases between. The CDR3 protein is CASSLGSQGTGELFF. In nucleotides, the CDR3 is TGCGCCAGCAGCTTGGGTAGTCAGGGCACCGGGGAGCTGTTTTTT.

The chain joins TRBV7-2 to TRBJ1-1, with TRBD1 identical over 7 bases. The CDR3 length is 15 residues. The J segment lost 5 bases and the V segment lost 3 bases, leaving 9 bases of the junction unmatched. Germline V lookup: CDR1 SGHTA, CDR2 FQGNSA. CDR3 protein: CASSFDRALLTEAFF. DNA for the CDR3: TGTGCCAGCAGCTTCGACAGGGCTTTGCTGACTGAAGCTTTCTTT.

The genes are TRBV6-5 and TRBJ1-1; D is ambiguous. With 0 bases removed from V and 1 base from J, the gap between germline ends came to 12 bases. The germline V gene encodes CDR1 MNHEY and CDR2 SVGAGI. The CDR3 is 16 residues long. CDR3 coding DNA: TGTGCCAGCAGTTACTCGGTTCAGTATGCGAACACTGAAGCTTTCTTT. This gives the protein CASSYSVQYANTEAFF.

V is TRBV5-1 and J is TRBJ2-2; 10 bases map to TRBD2. The germline V gene encodes CDR1 SGHRS and CDR2 YFSETQ. The CDR3 has 16 residues. Trimming took 1 base from V and 6 from J; bases not matched to a gene: 6. CDR3 sequence: CASSLLSGGAPGELFF. As DNA, the CDR3 is TGCGCCAGCAGCTTGTTGAGCGGGGGGGCCCCCGGGGAGCTGTTTTTT. The whole variable domain, filled in from reference TRBV5-1 and TRBJ2-2, reads KAGVTQTPRYLIKTRGQQVTLSCSPISGHRSVSWYQQTPGQGLQFLFEYFSETQRNKGNFPGRFSGRQFSNSRSEMNVSTLELGDSALYLCASSLLSGGAPGELFFGEGSRLTVL.

J is TRBJ1-2 and V is TRBV27, with D unresolved. Germline loops: CDR1 MNHEY, CDR2 SMNVEV (reference sequence). The V gene lost 5 bases and the J gene lost 4 bases, with 14 bases spanning the gap. There are 14 residues in the CDR3. This chain's CDR3 is CASSAIPGLYGYTF. The CDR3 region has the DNA TGTGCCAGCAGTGCCATTCCGGGCCTCTATGGCTACACCTTC.

The CDR3 DNA follows: TGTGCCAGCAGTCCACAGACAAACCTCAAGCGGGGGTACCAAGAGACCCAGTACTTC. Amino acids: CASSPQTNLKRGYQETQYF. The chain links TRBV27 to TRBJ2-5, with 8 bases that match TRBD2. Germline-derived CDR1 and CDR2 are MNHEY and SMNVEV (reference sequence). The CDR3 is 19 amino acids. Germline trimming cut 5 bases from V and 0 bases from J; bases unmatched to any gene: 17.

This chain uses TRBV4-1 with TRBJ2-1; TRBD2 aligns across 10 bases. CDR3 length equals 18 residues. CDR1 MGHRA and CDR2 YSYEKL come from the germline V gene. J was trimmed by 5 bases and V by 0 bases; bases with no gene match: 10. The CDR3, as DNA: TGCGCCAGCAGCCAAGATTTTGTAAGACTAGCGGGCGACAATGAGCAGTTCTTC. Translated: CASSQDFVRLAGDNEQFF.

The CDR3 sequence is CASSVPAGEYEQYF. In nucleotides, the CDR3 is TGTGCCAGCTCCGTCCCGGCAGGGGAATACGAGCAGTACTTC. This chain uses TRBV18 with TRBJ2-7; possible D gene TRBD1, 6 bases. The germline V gene has CDR1 KGHSH and CDR2 LQKENI. V gave up 6 bases and J gave up 4 bases, with 16 bases separating them. This CDR3 spans 14 amino acids.

The CDR3 loop is CASTGQESTDTQYF. The DNA for the CDR3 is TGTGCCAGCACAGGACAGGAAAGCACAGATACGCAGTATTTT. The chain couples TRBV5-5 to TRBJ2-3, with 7 nucleotides matching TRBD1. From germline, CDR1 is SGHKS and CDR2 YYEKEE (reference sequence). This CDR3 contains 14 residues. Losses at the gene ends were 6 bases for V and 0 bases for J; bases not matched to a gene: 4.

The rearrangement joins TRBV2 to TRBJ2-1; TRBD2 might be the D (6 bases). The germline CDR1 and CDR2 sequences are SNHLY and FYNNEI. The CDR3 totals 15 residues. V lost 3 bases and J lost 1, with 10 bases in between. CDR3 sequence reads: CASSDWRGSYNEQFF. CDR3 nucleotides: TGTGCCAGCAGTGATTGGCGGGGTTCCTACAATGAGCAGTTCTTC.

The chain carries TRBV4-1 and TRBJ2-7; the D is unclear. V gave up 4 bases and J gave up 1 base, with 5 bases separating them. Germline loops: CDR1 MGHRA, CDR2 YSYEKL. The CDR3 runs 12 residues. The CDR3 DNA sequence: TGCGCCAGCAGCCCATCATCCTACGAGCAGTACTTC. Residues: CASSPSSYEQYF.

The chain has TRBV6-1 and TRBJ1-1; D ambiguous. This CDR3 region has 12 residues. The germline V gene encodes CDR1 MNHNS and CDR2 SASEGT. V gave up 7 bases and J gave up 1 base, with 7 bases separating them. The CDR3 loop is CASTEPNTEAFF. The CDR3 DNA reads as TGTGCCAGCACAGAGCCGAACACTGAAGCTTTCTTT.

The V and J genes are TRBV5-1 and TRBJ1-1, with 7 bases that match TRBD1. This CDR3 is 14 amino acids long. Germline lookup yields CDR1 SGHRS and CDR2 YFSETQ. The J segment lost 11 bases and the V segment lost 4 bases, leaving 14 bases of the junction unmatched. CDR3 sequence: CASSLRDSALPAFF. The CDR3 DNA follows: TGCGCCAGCAGCCTCCGGGACAGTGCCCTTCCTGCTTTCTTT.

The V call is TRBV7-2, the J call TRBJ2-1; TRBD2 matches at 8 bases. Trimming took 1 base from V and 8 from J; bases not matched to a gene: 4. The CDR3 covers 14 residues. Germline V gives CDR1 SGHTA, CDR2 FQGNSA. The CDR3 loop is CASSLDSGRDEQFF. The CDR3 DNA reads TGTGCCAGCAGCTTAGACAGCGGGAGAGATGAGCAGTTCTTC.